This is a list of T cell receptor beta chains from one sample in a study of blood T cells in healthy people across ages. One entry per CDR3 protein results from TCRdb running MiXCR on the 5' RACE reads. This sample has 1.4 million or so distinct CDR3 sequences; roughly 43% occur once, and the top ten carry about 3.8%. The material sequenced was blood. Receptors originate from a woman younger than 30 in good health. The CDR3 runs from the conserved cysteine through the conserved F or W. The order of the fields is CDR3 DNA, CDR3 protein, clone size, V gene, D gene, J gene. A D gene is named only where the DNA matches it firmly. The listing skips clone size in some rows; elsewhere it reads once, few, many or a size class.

CDR3 DNA: TGCGCCAGCACCGACACGAGACAGGGGGCATGGGGCTACACCTTC
CDR3 protein: CASTDTRQGAWGYTF
clone size: -
V gene: TRBV10-2
D gene: TRBD1
J gene: TRBJ1-2

CDR3 DNA: TGTGCCATCCGGGGCATCTCTGGAAACACCATATATTTT
CDR3 protein: CAIRGISGNTIYF
clone size: -
V gene: TRBV10-3
D gene: -
J gene: TRBJ1-3

CDR3 DNA: TGTGCCAGCAGTGGGACGATCTATGGCTACACCTTC
CDR3 protein: CASSGTIYGYTF
clone size: -
V gene: TRBV6-1
D gene: -
J gene: TRBJ1-2

CDR3 DNA: TGCACCAGCAGCCATGAAGCGGGGGGGATCCCTAGCACAGATACGCAGTATTTT
CDR3 protein: CTSSHEAGGIPSTDTQYF
clone size: -
V gene: TRBV4-1
D gene: TRBD2
J gene: TRBJ2-3

CDR3 DNA: TGTGCCATCGGACAGGCCTACAATGAGCAGTTCTTC
CDR3 protein: CAIGQAYNEQFF
clone size: many
V gene: TRBV10-3
D gene: TRBD1
J gene: TRBJ2-1

CDR3 DNA: TGTGCCAGCAGCTCGACAGGGTCTAGGTATGGCTACACCTTC
CDR3 protein: CASSSTGSRYGYTF
clone size: -
V gene: TRBV2
D gene: TRBD1
J gene: TRBJ1-2

CDR3 DNA: TGTGCCAGCAGTTTGGAGGGGGTGACAGCTAATGAAAAACTGTTTTTT
CDR3 protein: CASSLEGVTANEKLFF
clone size: few
V gene: TRBV12-3/TRBV12-4
D gene: -
J gene: TRBJ1-4

CDR3 DNA: TGCGCCAGCAGCCCCGGGACAGTGTTACCCCTCCACTTT
CDR3 protein: CASSPGTVLPLHF
clone size: few
V gene: TRBV4-1
D gene: TRBD1
J gene: TRBJ1-6

CDR3 DNA: TGCGCCAGCAGTTTGAAACCGCTAGGGGATGTAAGCAATCAGCCCCAGCATTTT
CDR3 protein: CASSLKPLGDVSNQPQHF
clone size: few
V gene: TRBV5-1
D gene: -
J gene: TRBJ1-5

CDR3 DNA: TGTGCCAGCAGCCAACTAGCAGCGGGAGAGAATGAGCAGTTCTTC
CDR3 protein: CASSQLAAGENEQFF
clone size: few
V gene: TRBV4-2
D gene: TRBD2
J gene: TRBJ2-1

CDR3 DNA: TGTGCCAGCCCGGGCAGGGTTGGTGACGCCCCTCCCAACACTGAAGCTTTCTTT
CDR3 protein: CASPGRVGDAPPNTEAFF
clone size: -
V gene: TRBV2
D gene: -
J gene: TRBJ1-1

CDR3 DNA: TGCGCCAGCAGCCCCATTAGCGGGGGTCTCCGTGAGACCCAGTACTTC
CDR3 protein: CASSPISGGLRETQYF
clone size: few
V gene: TRBV5-1
D gene: TRBD2
J gene: TRBJ2-5

CDR3 DNA: TGTGCCAGCTCACAGTGGGGACGGACAATGAACACTGAAGCTTTCTTT
CDR3 protein: CASSQWGRTMNTEAFF
clone size: few
V gene: TRBV18
D gene: -
J gene: TRBJ1-1

CDR3 DNA: TGTGCCACCAGTGATCACGGGACAGGTAGGGATGAGCAGTTCTTC
CDR3 protein: CATSDHGTGRDEQFF
clone size: many
V gene: TRBV24-1
D gene: TRBD1
J gene: TRBJ2-1